These 7 T cell receptor beta chains were sequenced from one sample in a study of T-cell reconstitution after alpha-beta-depleted transplantation in children. As it was prepared, the TCRbeta library received unique molecular identifiers. TCRdb reanalysed the PCR reads using MiXCR and keeps one entry per CDR3 protein. This repertoire shows roughly 790,000 distinct CDR3 sequences, roughly 16% found once; its top ten account for 5%. The sequencing here drew on PBMCs, mostly from graft donor cells, taken 360 days after TCRalphabeta/CD19-depleted stem cell transplant. The receptor set was obtained from a male patient between 5 and 17 years old who had a stem cell transplant for acute lymphoblastic leukemia, so the T cells may come from the graft donor.

This clonotype was observed at least ten times. CDR3 protein: CASSVRDYSYEQYF. The CDR3 bases are TGTGCCAGCAGTGTTCGGGACTACTCCTACGAGCAGTACTTC. The gene calls are TRBV27 and TRBJ2-7; TRBD2 matches 7 bases. CDR3 size: 14 residues. Germline loops: CDR1 MNHEY, CDR2 SMNVEV (reference sequence). V lost 5 bases to trimming and J lost 0 bases; unmatched junction nucleotides: 4.

The genes are TRBV7-6 and TRBJ2-5; no clear D. From germline, CDR1 is SGHVS and CDR2 FNYEAQ. Deletions cut 5 bases from V and 0 bases from J, with 13 bases between. The CDR3 has 15 amino acids. This CDR3 is CASSPSFSYQETQYF. The CDR3 coding sequence is TGTGCCAGCAGCCCGTCATTTTCGTACCAAGAGACCCAGTACTTC.

V is TRBV18 and J is TRBJ2-3, with D tentatively TRBD2 (6 bases). The CDR3 consists of 14 residues. Germline loops: CDR1 KGHSH, CDR2 LQKENI. V was clipped by 5 bases and J by 5 bases, with 14 bases between them. CDR3 sequence (DNA): TGTGCCAGCTCATCCTATACGGGAGAAGATACGCAGTATTTT. It translates to CASSSYTGEDTQYF.

The chain combines TRBV20-1 with TRBJ1-2, with TRBD1 matching over 8 bases. CDR1 and CDR2 from the germline V gene are DFQATT and SNEGSKA (reference sequence). The CDR3 has 16 residues. V lost 3 bases, J lost 5 bases, and 14 bases stayed unmatched. The CDR3 protein is CSARELPTGVKYGYTF. In nucleotides, the CDR3 is TGCAGTGCTAGGGAATTACCGACAGGGGTTAAGTATGGCTACACCTTC.

A few counts support this clonotype. This rearrangement joins TRBV29-1 to TRBJ2-7, with 7 bases matching TRBD1. CDR3 length: 14 amino acids. The V gene's germline CDR1 is SQVTM and CDR2 ANQGSEA. The V and J ends lost 6 bases and 5 bases, in that order; junction bases with no gene match: 13. DNA for the CDR3: TGCAGCGTCCACGGGGACGCAGGGGGAAACGAGCAGTACTTC. It specifies CSVHGDAGGNEQYF.

This clonotype was observed many times. J is TRBJ2-7 and V is TRBV20-1, with D perhaps matching TRBD2 (5 bases). The CDR3 spans 13 residues. The V gene's germline CDR1 is DFQATT and CDR2 SNEGSKA (reference sequence). The germline V and J ends were trimmed by 2 bases and 2 bases, with 10 bases remaining between them. Written as DNA, the CDR3 is TGCAGTGCTAGACCTAGCAGCGCCTACGAGCAGTACTTC. Protein: CSARPSSAYEQYF.

This clonotype was observed a few times. The rearrangement uses TRBV10-3 and TRBJ2-7, with 7 nucleotides matching TRBD2. CDR1 and CDR2 from the germline V gene are ENHRY and SYGVKD. The length of the CDR3 is 17 residues. Losses at the gene ends were 2 bases for V and 1 base for J; bases not matched to a gene: 11. CDR3 residues: CAISEPSGARNSYEQYF. CDR3 nucleotides: TGTGCCATCAGTGAGCCAAGCGGGGCCCGGAATTCCTACGAGCAGTACTTC.